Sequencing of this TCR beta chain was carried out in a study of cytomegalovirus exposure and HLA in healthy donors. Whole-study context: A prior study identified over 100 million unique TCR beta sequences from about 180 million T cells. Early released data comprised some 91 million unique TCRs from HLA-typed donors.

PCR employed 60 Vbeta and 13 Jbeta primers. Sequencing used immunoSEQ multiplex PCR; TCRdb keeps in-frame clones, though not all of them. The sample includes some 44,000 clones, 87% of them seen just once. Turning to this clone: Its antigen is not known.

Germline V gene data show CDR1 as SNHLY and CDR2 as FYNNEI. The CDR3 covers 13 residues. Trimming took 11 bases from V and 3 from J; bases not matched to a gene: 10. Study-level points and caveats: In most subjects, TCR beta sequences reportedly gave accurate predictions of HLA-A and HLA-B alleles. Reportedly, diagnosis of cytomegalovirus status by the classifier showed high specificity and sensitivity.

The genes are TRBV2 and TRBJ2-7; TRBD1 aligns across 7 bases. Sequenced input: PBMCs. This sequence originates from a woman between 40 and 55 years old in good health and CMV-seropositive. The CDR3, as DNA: TGTGCCGGCCGAGGGGGCCCAATCTACGAGCAGTACTTC. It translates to CAGRGGPIYEQYF.